This T cell receptor beta chain is from a study of identical twins. This CDR3 has 15 amino acids. The V gene's germline CDR1 is SGHVS and CDR2 FQNEAQ. V shed 1 base and J 3 bases; nucleotides not matched to a gene: 4. This clonotype was observed a few times. What it binds is unknown. Study-wide results and caveats: Whereas memory repertoires showed no such difference, abundant cord blood beta clonotypes carried fewer insertions.

Unique molecular identifiers were present on the cDNA, and a universal primer site came from template switching. One entry per CDR3 protein, called by TCRdb with MiXCR from the 5' RACE reads. The sample yields some 760,000 distinct CDR3 sequences, 18% seen once. These data also formed part of another study, on T cells expressing NK-cell markers. As reported in that work: The study sequenced eight donors, seven HCMV-seropositive and one seronegative.

This receptor was obtained from a young woman in good health. The rearrangement joins TRBV7-8 to TRBJ2-7; 9 bases are shared with TRBD2. The sequencing sample was made of PBMCs. The CDR3 bases are TGTGCCAGCAGCTTAGGAGCAGCGGGAGGCTACGAGCAGTACTTC. This codes for CASSLGAAGGYEQYF.